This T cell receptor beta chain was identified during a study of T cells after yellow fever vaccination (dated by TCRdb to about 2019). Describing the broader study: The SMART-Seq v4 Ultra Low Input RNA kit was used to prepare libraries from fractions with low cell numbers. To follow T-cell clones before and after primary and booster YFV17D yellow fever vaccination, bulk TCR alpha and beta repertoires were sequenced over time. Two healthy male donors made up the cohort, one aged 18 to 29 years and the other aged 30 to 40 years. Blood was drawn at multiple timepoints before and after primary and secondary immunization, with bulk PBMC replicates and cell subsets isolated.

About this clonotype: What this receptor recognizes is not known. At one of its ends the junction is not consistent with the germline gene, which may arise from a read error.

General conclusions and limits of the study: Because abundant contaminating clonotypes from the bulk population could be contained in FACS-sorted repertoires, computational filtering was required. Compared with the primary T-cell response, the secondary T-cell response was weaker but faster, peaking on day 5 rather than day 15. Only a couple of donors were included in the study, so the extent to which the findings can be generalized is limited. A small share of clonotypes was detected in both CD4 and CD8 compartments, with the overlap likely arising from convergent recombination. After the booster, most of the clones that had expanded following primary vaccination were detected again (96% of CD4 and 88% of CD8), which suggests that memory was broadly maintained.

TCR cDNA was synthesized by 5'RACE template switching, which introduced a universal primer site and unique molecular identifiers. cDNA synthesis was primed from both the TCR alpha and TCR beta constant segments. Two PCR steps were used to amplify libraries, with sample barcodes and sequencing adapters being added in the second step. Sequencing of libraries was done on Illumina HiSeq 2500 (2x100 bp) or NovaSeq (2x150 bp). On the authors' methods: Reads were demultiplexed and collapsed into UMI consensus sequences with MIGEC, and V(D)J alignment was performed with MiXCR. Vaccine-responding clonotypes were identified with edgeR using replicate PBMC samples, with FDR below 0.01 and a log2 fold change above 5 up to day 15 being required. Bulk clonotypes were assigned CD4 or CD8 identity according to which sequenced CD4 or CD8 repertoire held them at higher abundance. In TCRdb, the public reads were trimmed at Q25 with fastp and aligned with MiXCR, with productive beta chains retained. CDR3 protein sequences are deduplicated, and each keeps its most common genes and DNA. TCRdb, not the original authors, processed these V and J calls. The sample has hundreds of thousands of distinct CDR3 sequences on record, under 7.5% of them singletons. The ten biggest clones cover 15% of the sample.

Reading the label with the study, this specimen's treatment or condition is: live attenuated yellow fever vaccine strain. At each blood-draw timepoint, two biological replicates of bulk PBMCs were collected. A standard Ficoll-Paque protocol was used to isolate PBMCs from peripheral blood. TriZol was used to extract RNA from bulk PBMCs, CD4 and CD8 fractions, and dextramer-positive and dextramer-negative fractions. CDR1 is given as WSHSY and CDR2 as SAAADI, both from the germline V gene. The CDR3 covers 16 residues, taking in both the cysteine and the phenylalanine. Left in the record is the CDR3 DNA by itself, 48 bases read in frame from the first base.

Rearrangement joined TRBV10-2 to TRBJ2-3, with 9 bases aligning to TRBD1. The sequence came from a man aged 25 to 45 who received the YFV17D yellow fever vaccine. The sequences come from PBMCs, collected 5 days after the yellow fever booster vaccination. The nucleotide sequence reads TGCACCAGCAGTGAAGAGGGACAGGGATCCACAGATACGCAGTATTTT. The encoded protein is CTSSEEGQGSTDTQYF.